What follows describes a single T cell receptor beta chain. V shed 5 bases and J shed 8 bases, with 10 bases lying between them. This CDR3 contains 13 residues. Per the germline V gene, CDR1 is MNHEY and CDR2 is SVGAGI. The PCR was carried out with 60 Vbeta primers and 13 Jbeta primers. Clones were read by immunoSEQ multiplex PCR, and TCRdb kept only the in-frame ones, dropping some. The table shows 55,000 to 80,000 clones, with 65% to 80% occurring only once. The entry originates in a study of cytomegalovirus exposure and HLA in healthy donors. Study-wide background: Earlier, 117 million unique TCR beta sequences were recovered from around 180 million T cells by an analysis.

The sample consisted of PBMCs. This rearrangement joins TRBV6-5 to TRBJ1-6; possible D gene TRBD1, 6 bases. The clonotype was recovered from a man aged 35 to 55 in good health and CMV-seropositive. CDR3 in amino acids: CASSRQDDSPLHF. CDR3 bases: TGTGCCAGCAGTCGACAGGACGATTCACCCCTCCACTTT.